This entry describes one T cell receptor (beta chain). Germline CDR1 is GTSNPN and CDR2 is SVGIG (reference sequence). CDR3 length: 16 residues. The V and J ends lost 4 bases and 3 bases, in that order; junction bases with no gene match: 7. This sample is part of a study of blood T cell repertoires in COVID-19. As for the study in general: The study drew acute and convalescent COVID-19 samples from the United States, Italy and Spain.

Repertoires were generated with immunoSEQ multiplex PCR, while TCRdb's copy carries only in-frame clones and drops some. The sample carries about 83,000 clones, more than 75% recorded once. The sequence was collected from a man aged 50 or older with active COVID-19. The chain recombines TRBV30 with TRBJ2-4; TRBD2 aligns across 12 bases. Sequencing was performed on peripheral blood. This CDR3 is CAWNLAGGGGKNIQYF. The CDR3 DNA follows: TGTGCCTGGAATCTAGCGGGAGGGGGAGGCAAAAACATTCAGTACTTC.